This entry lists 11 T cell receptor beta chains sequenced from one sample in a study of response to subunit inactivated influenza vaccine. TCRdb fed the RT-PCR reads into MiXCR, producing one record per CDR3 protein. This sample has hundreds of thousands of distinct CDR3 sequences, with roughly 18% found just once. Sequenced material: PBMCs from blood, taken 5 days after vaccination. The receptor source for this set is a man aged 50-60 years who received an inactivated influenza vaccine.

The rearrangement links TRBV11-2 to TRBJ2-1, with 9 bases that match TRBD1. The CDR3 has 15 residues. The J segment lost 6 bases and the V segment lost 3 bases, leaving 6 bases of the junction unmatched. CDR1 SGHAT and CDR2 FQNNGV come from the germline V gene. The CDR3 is CASSFRTGVGNEQFF. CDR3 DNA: TGTGCCAGCAGCTTCCGGACAGGGGTGGGCAATGAGCAGTTCTTC.

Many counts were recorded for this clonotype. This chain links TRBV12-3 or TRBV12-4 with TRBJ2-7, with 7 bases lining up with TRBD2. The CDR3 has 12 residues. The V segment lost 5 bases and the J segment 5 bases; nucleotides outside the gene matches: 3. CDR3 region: CASSPTSDEQYF. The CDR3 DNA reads TGTGCCAGCAGTCCTACTAGCGACGAGCAGTACTTC.

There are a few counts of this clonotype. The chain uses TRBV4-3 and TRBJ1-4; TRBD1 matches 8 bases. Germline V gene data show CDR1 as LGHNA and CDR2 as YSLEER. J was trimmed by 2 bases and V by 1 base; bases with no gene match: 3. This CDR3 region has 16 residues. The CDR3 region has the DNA TGCGCCAGCAGCCAAGCCCCAGGGGGCACTAATGAAAAACTGTTTTTT. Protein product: CASSQAPGGTNEKLFF.

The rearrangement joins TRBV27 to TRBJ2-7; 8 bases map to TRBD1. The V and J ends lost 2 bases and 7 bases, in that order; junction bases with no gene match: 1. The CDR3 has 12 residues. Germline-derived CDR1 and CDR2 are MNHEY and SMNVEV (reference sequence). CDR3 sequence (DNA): TGTGCCAGCAGTTTAAGACAGGGGGAGCAGTACTTC. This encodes CASSLRQGEQYF.

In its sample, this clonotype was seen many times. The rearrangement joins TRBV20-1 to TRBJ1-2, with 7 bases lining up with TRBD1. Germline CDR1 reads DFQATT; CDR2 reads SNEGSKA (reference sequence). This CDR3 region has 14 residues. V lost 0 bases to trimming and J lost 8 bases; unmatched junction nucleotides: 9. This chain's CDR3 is CSARETGDRRGYTF. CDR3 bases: TGCAGTGCTAGAGAAACAGGGGATCGGAGAGGCTACACCTTC.

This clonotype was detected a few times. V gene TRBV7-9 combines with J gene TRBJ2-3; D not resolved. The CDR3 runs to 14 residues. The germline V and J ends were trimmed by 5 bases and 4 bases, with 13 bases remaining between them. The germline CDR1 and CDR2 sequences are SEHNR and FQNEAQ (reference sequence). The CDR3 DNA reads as TGTGCCAGCAGCCCCCTGGGCCCCTCAGATACGCAGTATTTT. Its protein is CASSPLGPSDTQYF.

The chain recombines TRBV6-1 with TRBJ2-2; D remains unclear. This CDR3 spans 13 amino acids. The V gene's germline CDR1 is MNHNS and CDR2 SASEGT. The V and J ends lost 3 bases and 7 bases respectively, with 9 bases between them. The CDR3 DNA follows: TGTGCCAGCAGTGACAGGTCGTACGGGGAGCTGTTTTTT. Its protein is CASSDRSYGELFF.

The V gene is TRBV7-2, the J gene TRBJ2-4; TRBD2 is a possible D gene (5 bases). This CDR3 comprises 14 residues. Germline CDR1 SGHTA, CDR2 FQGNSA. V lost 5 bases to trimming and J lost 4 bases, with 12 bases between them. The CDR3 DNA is TGTGCCAGCAGCCGCGCCGGGATGAAAAACATTCAGTACTTC. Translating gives CASSRAGMKNIQYF.

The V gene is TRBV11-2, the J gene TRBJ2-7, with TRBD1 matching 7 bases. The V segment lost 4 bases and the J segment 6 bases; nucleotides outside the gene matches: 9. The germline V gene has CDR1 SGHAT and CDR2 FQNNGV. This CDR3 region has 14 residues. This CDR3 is CASSSVTGRREQYF. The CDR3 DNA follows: TGTGCCAGCAGCTCGGTGACAGGGCGTCGCGAGCAGTACTTC.

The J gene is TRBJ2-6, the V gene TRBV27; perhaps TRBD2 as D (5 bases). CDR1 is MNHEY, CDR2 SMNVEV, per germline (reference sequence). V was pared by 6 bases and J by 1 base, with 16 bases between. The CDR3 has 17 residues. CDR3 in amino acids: CASSLGNLVSGANVLTF. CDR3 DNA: TGTGCCAGCAGCCTCGGGAACCTTGTTTCTGGGGCCAACGTCCTGACTTTC.

The CDR3 nucleotides read TGTGCCAGCAGTGCACCTCCGGGACAGGGATCTGGGGCCAACGTCCTGACTTTC. Residues: CASSAPPGQGSGANVLTF. This sequence joins TRBV6-1 and TRBJ2-6; 9 bases align to TRBD1. Trimming took 4 bases from V and 1 from J; bases not matched to a gene: 8. The CDR3 runs to 18 residues. Looked up from germline, CDR1 is MNHNS and CDR2 is SASEGT.